This T cell receptor (beta chain) is from a study of identical twins. No donor was unhealthy or non-Caucasian. TCRdb recomputed calls from the 5' RACE reads with MiXCR, one row per CDR3 protein. In the table there are about 240,000 distinct CDR3 sequences, about 11% of which are singletons. Sequenced input: memory T cells sorted from blood. The TCR was taken from a man in his forties or fifties in good health.

In DNA, the CDR3 is TGCAGCGTTGAAGCTCGACAGGGAGTCTATGGCTACACCTTC. It codes for CSVEARQGVYGYTF. The V gene is TRBV29-1, the J gene TRBJ1-2, with 7 bases that match TRBD1. Trimming took 1 base from V and 4 from J; bases not matched to a gene: 6. Germline V lookup: CDR1 SQVTM, CDR2 ANQGSEA. This CDR3 has 14 residues.